The 5 T cell receptor beta chains below all came from one sample that was sequenced in a study of T cell changes during pregnancy in multiple sclerosis. The table came from immunoSEQ multiplex PCR; TCRdb's copy has only in-frame clones and leaves some out. Of 35,000 to 45,000 clones in the sample, nearly 90% were seen once. Sequencing was performed on CD4+ T cells from peripheral blood mononuclear cells, taken after pregnancy. The receptors here all came from a female donor with multiple sclerosis, enrolled in a pregnancy study.

The V gene is TRBV28, the J gene TRBJ2-1; the match to TRBD2 covers 7 bases. V was pared by 3 bases and J by 0 bases, with 5 bases of the junction left unmatched. Germline values: CDR1 MDHEN, CDR2 SYDVKM. The CDR3 is made up of 16 amino acids. The CDR3 region has the DNA TGTGCCAGCAGTTTCGGAGCGGGGCCCTCCTACAATGAGCAGTTCTTC. This encodes CASSFGAGPSYNEQFF.

The V call is TRBV5-5, the J call TRBJ2-5; TRBD1 is a possible D gene (6 bases). Germline loops: CDR1 SGHKS, CDR2 YYEKEE (reference sequence). V dropped 4 bases and J dropped 4 bases, with 11 bases sitting between them. The CDR3 has 13 residues. CDR3 nucleotides: TGTGCCAGCAGCCCGCAGGGGTCAGAGACCCAGTACTTC. This encodes CASSPQGSETQYF.

This clone appeared a single time. The rearrangement uses TRBV5-1 and TRBJ2-1; D possibly corresponds to TRBD2 (6 bases). The V gene lost 0 bases and the J gene lost 5 bases, with 6 bases spanning the gap. This CDR3 region has 13 residues. Germline V lookup: CDR1 SGHRS, CDR2 YFSETQ. The CDR3 sequence: CASSLAGDNEQFF. CDR3 nucleotide sequence: TGCGCCAGCAGCTTGGCGGGGGACAATGAGCAGTTCTTC. The variable domain in full, with the rest retrieved from reference TRBV5-1 and TRBJ2-1, is KAGVTQTPRYLIKTRGQQVTLSCSPISGHRSVSWYQQTPGQGLQFLFEYFSETQRNKGNFPGRFSGRQFSNSRSEMNVSTLELGDSALYLCASSLAGDNEQFFGPGTRLTVL.

This clone appeared a few times. V is TRBV19 and J is TRBJ2-1; TRBD2 matches 8 bases. Germline V gene lookup returns CDR1 LNHDA and CDR2 SQIVND (reference sequence). The CDR3 is 17 amino acids. The V and J ends lost 5 bases and 0 bases, in that order; junction bases with no gene match: 9. The CDR3 loop reads CASSFRSSGTSYNEQFF. The CDR3 nucleotides are TGTGCCAGTAGTTTCCGGAGTAGCGGGACCTCCTACAATGAGCAGTTCTTC.

V usage is TRBV10-1 and J usage is TRBJ2-2, with D hard to call. V dropped 3 bases and J dropped 4 bases, with 6 bases sitting between them. The CDR3 sequence is 13 residues long. CDR1 and CDR2 (germline): WNHNN, SYGVQD (reference sequence). As DNA, the CDR3 is TGCGCCAGCAGTGACAGGCCCACCGGGGAGCTGTTTTTT. Encoded protein: CASSDRPTGELFF.